These T cell receptor beta chains were read from a single sample in a study of cytomegalovirus exposure and HLA in healthy donors. Assay used: immunoSEQ multiplex PCR; TCRdb lists only in-frame clones, some missing. The table has around 100,000 clones, about 74% seen once. Material: PBMCs. These receptor sequences come from a female donor in good health and CMV-seropositive. Both conserved end residues are part of each CDR3.

V gene	J gene	CDR3 length	CDR3 protein
TRBV9	TRBJ2-2	15	CASSVWGGDTGELFF
TRBV7-2	TRBJ2-3	17	CASSLRYLAGSTDTQYF
TRBV9	TRBJ2-3	14	CASSVGTGPDTQYF
TRBV11-1	TRBJ1-4	16	CASSLDYRRFNEKLFF
TRBV7-8	TRBJ1-1	15	CASSPGQGSLTEAFF
TRBV19	TRBJ1-5	13	CASSIRGNQPQHF
TRBV5-4	TRBJ2-3	15	CASSLALGTTDTQYF
TRBV28	TRBJ1-2	15	CASVAHVRGHYGYTF
TRBV5-1	TRBJ1-4	15	CASSLAQGAPEKLFF
TRBV5-1	TRBJ1-1	14	CASSLTISNTEAFF
TRBV5-1	TRBJ2-1	14	CASKTREVYNEQFF
TRBV18	TRBJ1-3	16	CASSHGQTDSGNTIYF
TRBV27	TRBJ2-7	14	CASSLSGATYEQYF
TRBV6-6	TRBJ1-2	15	CASSERDSINYGYTF
TRBV19	TRBJ2-2	15	CASSPGTSGTGELFF
TRBV9	TRBJ2-7	16	CASSVESWATTYEQYF
TRBV9	TRBJ2-5	15	CASSTRQGGTETQYF
TRBV2	TRBJ2-5	14	CASSEWTQQETQYF
TRBV28	TRBJ2-2	16	CASNKLAGGPTGELFF
TRBV6-1	TRBJ2-7	12	CASTRTAYEQYF
TRBV7-3	TRBJ2-1	13	CASSPDSYNEQFF